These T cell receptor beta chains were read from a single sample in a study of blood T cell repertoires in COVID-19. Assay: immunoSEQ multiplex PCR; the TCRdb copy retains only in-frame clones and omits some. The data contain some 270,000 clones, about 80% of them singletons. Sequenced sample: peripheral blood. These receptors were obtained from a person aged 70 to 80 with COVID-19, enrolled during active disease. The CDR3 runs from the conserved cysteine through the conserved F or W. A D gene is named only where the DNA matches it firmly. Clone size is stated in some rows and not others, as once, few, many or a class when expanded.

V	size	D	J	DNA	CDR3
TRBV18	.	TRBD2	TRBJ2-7	TGTGCCAGCTTTGGGGCGGGAGGGCCGATTGACGAGCAGTACTTC	CASFGAGGPIDEQYF
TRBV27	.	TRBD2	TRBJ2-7	TGTGCCAGCAGTTTAAAGTGGGAGGGCTCCTACGAGCAGTACTTC	CASSLKWEGSYEQYF
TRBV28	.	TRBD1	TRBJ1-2	TGTGCCAGCACCTACCTGACAGGGGGATATGGCTACACCTTC	CASTYLTGGYGYTF
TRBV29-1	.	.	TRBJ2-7	TGCAGCGTTTTGGTCGTAGACGAGCAGTACTTC	CSVLVVDEQYF
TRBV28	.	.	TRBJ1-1	TGTGCCAGCACCTCAGGTGTCCAGGTGGGCACTGAAGCTTTCTTT	CASTSGVQVGTEAFF
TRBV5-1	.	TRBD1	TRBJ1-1	TGCGCCAGCAGCTTGGAGGGACAGGGGATACAAGAAGCTTTCTTT	CASSLEGQGIQEAFF
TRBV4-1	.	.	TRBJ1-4	TGCGCCAGCAGCCAAGAACACCCCACGCTTAGCGGGGAAAAACTGTTTTTT	CASSQEHPTLSGEKLFF
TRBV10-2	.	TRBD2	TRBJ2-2	TGCGCCAGCAGACTCGGACTAGCGGGAGTGGCCGGGGAGCTGTTTTTT	CASRLGLAGVAGELFF
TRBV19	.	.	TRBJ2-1	TGTGCCAGTAATAAGGACAGCTACAATGAGCAGTTCTTC	CASNKDSYNEQFF
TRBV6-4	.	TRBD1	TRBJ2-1	TGTGCCAGCAGGCCCGACCTCGGGACAGGCAATGAGCAGTTCTTC	CASRPDLGTGNEQFF
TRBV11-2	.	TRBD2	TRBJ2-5	TGTGCCAGCAGCTCCTATATGGGAGGGGAGACCCAGTACTTC	CASSSYMGGETQYF
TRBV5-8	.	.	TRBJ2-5	TGTGCCAGCAGCTTGGAAATGGCCAGGGGAGAGACCCAGTACTTC	CASSLEMARGETQYF
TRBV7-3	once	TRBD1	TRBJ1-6	TGTGCCAGCAGCTCCGGGACAGGGCTTTCACCCCTCCACTTT	CASSSGTGLSPLHF
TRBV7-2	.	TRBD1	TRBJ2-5	TGTGCCAGCAGCTACAATCCGGGACAGCAAGAGACCCAGTACTTC	CASSYNPGQQETQYF
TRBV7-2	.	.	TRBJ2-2	TGTGCCAGCAGCTTTGGCCAGGCGGGCGGGGAGCTGTTTTTT	CASSFGQAGGELFF
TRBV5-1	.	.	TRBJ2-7	TGCGCCAGCAGCTTGGATAGTAGAGATTCCGCCGAGCAGTACTTC	CASSLDSRDSAEQYF
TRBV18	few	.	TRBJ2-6	TGTGCCAGCTCACCACCGGGAGGTAGGGCCAACGTCCTGACTTTC	CASSPPGGRANVLTF
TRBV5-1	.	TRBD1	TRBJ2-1	TGCGCCAGCAGCCCGAAGGGGATCGGGCCGGGACAGTACAATGAGCAGTTCTTC	CASSPKGIGPGQYNEQFF
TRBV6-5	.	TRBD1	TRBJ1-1	TGTGCCAGCACTGGAACAGGGGTTCTCACTGAAGCTTTCTTT	CASTGTGVLTEAFF
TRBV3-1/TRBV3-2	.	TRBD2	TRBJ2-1	TGTGCCAGCAGCCGTGCGAGCGGGGGCTATGAGCAGTTCTTC	CASSRASGGYEQFF
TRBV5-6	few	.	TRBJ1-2	TGTGCCAGCAGCTCAAGACCCCTTCGGGGCTATGGCTACACCTTC	CASSSRPLRGYGYTF
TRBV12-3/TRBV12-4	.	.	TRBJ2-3	TGTGCCAGCAGCACCGGGGTGGGGACGCAGTATTTT	CASSTGVGTQYF
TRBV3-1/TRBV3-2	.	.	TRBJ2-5	TGTGCCAGCAGCCAAGACATAGGGGCCGCCTTGACCCAGTACTTC	CASSQDIGAALTQYF
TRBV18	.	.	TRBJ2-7	TGTGCCAGCTCACCGAGAGAAACCTACGAGCAGTACTTC	CASSPRETYEQYF
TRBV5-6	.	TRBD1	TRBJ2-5	TGTGCCAGCAGCTTGCGCTCAGGGACAGGCCAAGAGACCCAGTACTTC	CASSLRSGTGQETQYF
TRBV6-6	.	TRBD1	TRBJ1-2	TGTGCCAGCAGCCTCGGGACAGGGGGCCTAGTCTATGGCTACACCTTC	CASSLGTGGLVYGYTF
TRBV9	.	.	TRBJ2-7	TGTGCCAGCAGCGTAGACGTTAGGGGCCTCTACGAGCAGTACTTC	CASSVDVRGLYEQYF
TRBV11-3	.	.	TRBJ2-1	TGTGCCAGCAGCCTGCAATTTTTCGGGGAGCACAATGAGCAGTTCTTC	CASSLQFFGEHNEQFF
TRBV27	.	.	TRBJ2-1	TGTGTACGAGCGTGGACTTACTACAATGAGCAGTTCTTC	CVRAWTYYNEQFF
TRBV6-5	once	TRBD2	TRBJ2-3	TGTGCCAGCAGGATGACTAGCGGGGGCACAGATACGCAGTATTTT	CASRMTSGGTDTQYF
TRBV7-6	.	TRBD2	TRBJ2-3	TGTGCCAGCAGCTCAACGACCGGGACTAGGTCTTTAGCCCCAGATACGCAGTATTTT	CASSSTTGTRSLAPDTQYF